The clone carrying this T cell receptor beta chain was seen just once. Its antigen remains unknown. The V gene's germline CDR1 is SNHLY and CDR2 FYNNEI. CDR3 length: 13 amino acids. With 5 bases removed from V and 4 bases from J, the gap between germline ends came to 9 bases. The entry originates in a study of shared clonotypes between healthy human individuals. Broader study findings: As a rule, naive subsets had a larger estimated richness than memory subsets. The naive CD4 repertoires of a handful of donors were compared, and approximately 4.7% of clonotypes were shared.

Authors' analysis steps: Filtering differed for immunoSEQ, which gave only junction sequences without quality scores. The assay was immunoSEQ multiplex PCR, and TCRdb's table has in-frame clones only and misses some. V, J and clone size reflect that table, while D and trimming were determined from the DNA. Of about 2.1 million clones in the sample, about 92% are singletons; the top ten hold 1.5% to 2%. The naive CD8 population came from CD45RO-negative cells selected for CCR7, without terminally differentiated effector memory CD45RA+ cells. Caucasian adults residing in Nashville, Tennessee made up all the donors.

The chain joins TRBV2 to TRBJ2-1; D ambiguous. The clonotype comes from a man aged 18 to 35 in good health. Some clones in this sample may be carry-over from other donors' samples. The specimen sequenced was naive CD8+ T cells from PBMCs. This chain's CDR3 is CASSFSIYNEQFF. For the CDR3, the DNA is TGTGCCAGCAGTTTTTCAATTTACAATGAGCAGTTCTTC.